One T cell receptor beta chain is described in this entry. The CDR3 consists of 14 residues. Germline V gene data show CDR1 as SQVTM and CDR2 as ANQGSEA. Following a re-call of the 5' RACE reads, TCRdb has one entry per CDR3 protein and lacks DNA. The listing contains about 460,000 distinct CDR3 sequences. These data belong to a study of T cells expressing NK-cell markers. The sequenced material came from blood T cells: a sorted CD56 or NKG2C T cell subset, CD4+ or CD8+ T cells, or bulk PBMC T cells (not recorded which). V is TRBV29-1 and J is TRBJ2-4. The source of this sequence is a woman aged 45-60 years in good health. The CDR3 loop is CSAIRGSSKNIQYF.